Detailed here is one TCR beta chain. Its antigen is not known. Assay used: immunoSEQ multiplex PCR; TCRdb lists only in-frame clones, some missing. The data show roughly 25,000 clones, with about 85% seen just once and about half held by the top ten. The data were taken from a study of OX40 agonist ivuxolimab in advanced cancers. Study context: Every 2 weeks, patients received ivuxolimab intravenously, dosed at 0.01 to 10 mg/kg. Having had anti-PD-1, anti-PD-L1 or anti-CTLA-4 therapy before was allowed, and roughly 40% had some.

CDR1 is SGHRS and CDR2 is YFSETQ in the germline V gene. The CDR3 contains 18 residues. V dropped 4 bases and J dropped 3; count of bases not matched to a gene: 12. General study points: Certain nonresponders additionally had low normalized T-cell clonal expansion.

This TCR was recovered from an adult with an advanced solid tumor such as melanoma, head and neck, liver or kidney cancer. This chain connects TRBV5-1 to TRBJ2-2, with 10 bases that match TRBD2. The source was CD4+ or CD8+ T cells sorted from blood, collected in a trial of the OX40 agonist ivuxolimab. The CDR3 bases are TGCGCCAGCAGCATGCCTAGCGGGGGCGCGGACCACACCGGGGAGCTGTTTTTT. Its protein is CASSMPSGGADHTGELFF.